The rows below give T cell receptor beta chains drawn from one sample of a study of cytomegalovirus exposure and HLA in healthy donors. Assay used: immunoSEQ multiplex PCR; TCRdb lists only in-frame clones, some missing. The sample shows under 200,000 clones, about three quarters of them seen only once. Sequencing was carried out using PBMCs. All receptors come from a man between 45 and 60 years old in good health and CMV-seropositive. Each CDR3 is given with its conserved first and last residue. D genes are given only for firm matches. Some rows have no size entry. The others give once, few or many, or a class for an expanded clone.

clone_size	v_call	j_call	d_call	cdr3_aa	cdr3_nt
NA	TRBV11-2	TRBJ1-2	NA	CASSSLVELINYGYTF	TGTGCCAGCAGCTCCCTCGTGGAGCTGATTAACTATGGCTACACCTTC
NA	TRBV28	TRBJ2-1	TRBD1	CASSLSGQGHNEQFF	TGTGCCAGCAGTTTATCGGGACAGGGACACAATGAGCAGTTCTTC
NA	TRBV4-1	TRBJ2-7	NA	CASSQEGTVGYSYEQYF	TGCGCCAGCAGCCAAGAGGGGACTGTTGGGTACTCCTACGAGCAGTACTTC
NA	TRBV7-9	TRBJ2-3	TRBD2	CASRRMTSVNTDTQYF	TGTGCCAGCAGACGGATGACTAGCGTTAACACAGATACGCAGTATTTT
NA	TRBV4-1	TRBJ1-1	NA	CASSSPLAENTEAFF	TGCGCCAGCAGCTCACCGTTGGCAGAGAACACTGAAGCTTTCTTT
NA	TRBV28	TRBJ2-1	NA	CASSQGIRHLYNEQFF	TGTGCCAGCAGTCAGGGTATAAGGCACCTCTACAATGAGCAGTTCTTC
NA	TRBV7-2	TRBJ2-1	NA	CASSTALDEQFF	TGTGCCAGCAGCACTGCGTTGGATGAGCAGTTCTTC
NA	TRBV18	TRBJ1-2	TRBD1	CASSPRDRGWKDGYTF	TGTGCCAGCTCACCCCGGGACAGGGGGTGGAAGGATGGCTACACCTTC
NA	TRBV11-2	TRBJ2-3	TRBD1	CASSSYVTGGARKDTQYF	TGTGCCAGCAGCTCATATGTGACAGGGGGCGCGCGAAAAGATACGCAGTATTTT
NA	TRBV30	TRBJ1-4	NA	CAWSEGVGEKLFF	TGTGCCTGGAGTGAAGGGGTCGGAGAAAAACTGTTTTTT
NA	TRBV19	TRBJ2-7	TRBD1	CASSPAGTDTLWHEQYF	TGTGCCAGTAGTCCTGCTGGGACAGACACTCTCTGGCACGAGCAGTACTTC
NA	TRBV2	TRBJ2-1	TRBD1	CASSEGGTGDNEQFF	TGTGCCAGCAGTGAAGGGGGGACAGGGGACAATGAGCAGTTCTTC
NA	TRBV5-4	TRBJ2-1	TRBD1	CASSEGQGAVYNEQFF	TGTGCCAGCAGCGAGGGACAGGGCGCGGTCTACAATGAGCAGTTCTTC
NA	TRBV13	TRBJ2-3	TRBD2	CASSPRGLAKFDTQYF	TGTGCCAGCAGCCCCAGGGGACTAGCTAAGTTTGATACGCAGTATTTT
NA	TRBV30	TRBJ1-1	TRBD1	CASPLGETGMKAFF	TGTGCCTCCCCTTTGGGAGAGACAGGGATGAAAGCTTTCTTT
NA	TRBV5-4	TRBJ2-1	NA	CASSGGGAWNEQFF	TGTGCCAGCAGCGGAGGCGGGGCCTGGAATGAGCAGTTCTTC
once	TRBV19	TRBJ2-7	NA	CASSVPRGHIYEQYF	TGTGCCAGTAGTGTGCCCAGGGGACATATCTACGAGCAGTACTTC
NA	TRBV18	TRBJ1-5	TRBD1	CASSPGTVNQPQHF	TGTGCCAGCTCACCTGGGACAGTCAATCAGCCCCAGCATTTT
NA	TRBV6-6	TRBJ1-3	NA	CASSYGGERGNTIYF	TGTGCCAGCAGTTACGGGGGGGAGAGAGGAAACACCATATATTTT
few	TRBV4-1	TRBJ1-4	NA	CASSHGTSTNEKLFF	TGCGCCAGCAGCCACGGGACATCAACTAATGAAAAACTGTTTTTT
few	TRBV4-1	TRBJ1-3	NA	CASSSGGDAASFRSGNTIYF	TGCGCCAGCAGCTCGGGGGGGGACGCCGCCTCCTTTCGCTCTGGAAACACCATATATTTT
NA	TRBV28	TRBJ1-4	TRBD1	CASSTTGPTPYEKLFF	TGTGCCAGCAGTACGACAGGGCCTACCCCCTATGAAAAACTGTTTTTT
NA	TRBV18	TRBJ1-1	TRBD1	CASSPLGQLNTEAFF	TGTGCCAGCTCACCCCTGGGACAGTTGAACACTGAAGCTTTCTTT
once	TRBV7-3	TRBJ1-1	NA	CASSLTGGVTEAFF	TGTGCCAGCAGCTTAACAGGGGGGGTCACTGAAGCTTTCTTT
NA	TRBV15	TRBJ2-7	NA	CATSRDQGTSNYEQYF	TGTGCCACCAGCAGAGATCAAGGGACATCCAACTACGAGCAGTACTTC